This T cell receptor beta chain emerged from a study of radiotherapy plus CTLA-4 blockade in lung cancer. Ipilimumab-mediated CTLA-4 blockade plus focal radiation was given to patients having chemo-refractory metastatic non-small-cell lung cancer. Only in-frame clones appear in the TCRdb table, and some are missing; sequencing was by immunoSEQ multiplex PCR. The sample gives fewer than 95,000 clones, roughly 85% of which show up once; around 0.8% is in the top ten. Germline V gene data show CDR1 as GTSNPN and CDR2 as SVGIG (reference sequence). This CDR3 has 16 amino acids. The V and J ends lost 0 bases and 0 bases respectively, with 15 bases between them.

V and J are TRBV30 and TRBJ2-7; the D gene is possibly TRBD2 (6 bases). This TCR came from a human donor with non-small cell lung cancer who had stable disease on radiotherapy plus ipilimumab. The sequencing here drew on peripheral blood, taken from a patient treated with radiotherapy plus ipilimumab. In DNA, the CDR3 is TGTGCCTGGAGTGTACTGGAGCGGGCCCACTCCTACGAGCAGTACTTC. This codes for CAWSVLERAHSYEQYF.